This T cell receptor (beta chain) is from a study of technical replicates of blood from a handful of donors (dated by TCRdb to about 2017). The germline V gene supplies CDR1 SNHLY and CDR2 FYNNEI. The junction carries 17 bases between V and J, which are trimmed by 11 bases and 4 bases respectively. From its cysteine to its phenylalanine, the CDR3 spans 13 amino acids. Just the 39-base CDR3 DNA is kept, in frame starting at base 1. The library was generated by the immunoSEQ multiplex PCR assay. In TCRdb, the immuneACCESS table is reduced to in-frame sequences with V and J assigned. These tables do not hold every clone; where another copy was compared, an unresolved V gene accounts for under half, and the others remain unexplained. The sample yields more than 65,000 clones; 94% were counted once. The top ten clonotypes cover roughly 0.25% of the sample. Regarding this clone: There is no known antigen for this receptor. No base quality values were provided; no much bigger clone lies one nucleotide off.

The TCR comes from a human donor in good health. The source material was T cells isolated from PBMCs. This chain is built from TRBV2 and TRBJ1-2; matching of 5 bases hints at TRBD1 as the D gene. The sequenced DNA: TGTGCCGGCCGGGGGGTAAAGATCTATGGCTACACCTTC. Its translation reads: CAGRGVKIYGYTF.